This T cell receptor (beta chain) is from a study of T cells after yellow fever vaccination. Study findings and constraints: Reappearance after the booster was seen for most primary-vaccination clones, at 96% CD4 and 80% to 90% CD8. The CD4 compartment and the CD8 compartment contained a small share of clonotypes in common.

Generation of TCR cDNA used 5'RACE template switching (which added a universal primer site and UMIs). TCRdb used MiXCR to reprocess the 5' RACE reads, holding one entry per CDR3 protein. Among some 350,000 distinct CDR3 sequences listed, about 6.2% were seen once. The V end lost 5 bases, the J end lost 4 bases, and 9 bases lay between the germline ends. The germline V gene has CDR1 SGHTA and CDR2 FQGNSA. This CDR3 contains 13 residues. In the case of this clonotype: Antigen: not known.

Specimen: PBMCs, collected 5 days after the yellow fever booster vaccination. The V call is TRBV7-2, the J call TRBJ1-5; D call uncertain. This TCR came from a man aged 25-40 years who received the YFV17D yellow fever vaccine. The CDR3 DNA follows: TGTGCCAGCAGCCAAACTGCAAATCAGCCCCAGCATTTT. This translates into CASSQTANQPQHF.